Listed below are T cell receptor beta chains from one sample, sequenced in a study of CD8+ T cells in alopecia areata. The data were produced by immunoSEQ multiplex PCR, yet TCRdb's version contains in-frame clones alone and is incomplete. Altogether roughly 73,000 clones are present, roughly 30% being singletons, with the ten largest covering more than 13%. Source: CD8+ T cells sorted from blood, taken at week 4, from a patient treated with tofacitinib. The receptor source for this set is a human donor with alopecia areata. Both conserved end residues are part of each CDR3. A D gene is named only where the DNA matches it firmly. Size is stated for part of the rows, as once, few or many counts, or as a class when the clone is expanded.

V	D	J	size	DNA	CDR3
TRBV29-1	TRBD1	TRBJ2-4	-	TGCAGCGTCGAGACAGGGAGAAACATTCAGTACTTC	CSVETGRNIQYF
TRBV4-1	-	TRBJ2-7	-	TGCGCCAGCAGCCTCGACAGGTGGAACGAGCAGTACTTC	CASSLDRWNEQYF
TRBV7-2	-	TRBJ1-5	-	TGTGCCAGCAGCTTCACCGGCCAGCCCCAGCATTTT	CASSFTGQPQHF
TRBV29-1	-	TRBJ2-1	-	TGCAGCACTGACCCCAATGAGCAGTTCTTC	CSTDPNEQFF
TRBV29-1	TRBD2	TRBJ2-1	medium-sized	TGCAGCGTTGCGACTAGCGGAACCTACAATGAGCAGTTCTTC	CSVATSGTYNEQFF
TRBV5-6	TRBD2	TRBJ2-7	once	TGTGCCAGCAGCTTGGGCGGGAGAAGCGAGCAGTACTTC	CASSLGGRSEQYF
TRBV7-2	-	TRBJ2-5	-	TGTGCCAGCAGCCCGGGTGGGACCCAGTACTTC	CASSPGGTQYF
TRBV28	-	TRBJ2-7	few	TGTGCCAGCAGTTTCTCGGGCGAGCAGTACTTC	CASSFSGEQYF
TRBV7-8	-	TRBJ2-1	few	TGTGCCAGCAGCTTCTGGGGGAGCTACAATGAGCAGTTCTTC	CASSFWGSYNEQFF
TRBV29-1	-	TRBJ1-4	few	TGCAGCGTTTGGGGAGGAGGCGAAAAACTGTTTTTT	CSVWGGGEKLFF
TRBV30	-	TRBJ1-1	-	TGTGCCTGGAGTGATCAAGTCTTCACTGAAGCTTTCTTT	CAWSDQVFTEAFF
TRBV28	-	TRBJ1-5	-	TGTGCCAGCGCTCCCGGCCAGCCCCAGCATTTT	CASAPGQPQHF
TRBV29-1	TRBD2	TRBJ2-7	-	TGCAGCGTTACCGAGACTAGCGGGAGTTTCGGCGAGCAGTACTTC	CSVTETSGSFGEQYF
TRBV30	-	TRBJ1-5	-	TGTGCCTGGAGTGTACCGGTGGGGGTTCAGCCCCAGCATTTT	CAWSVPVGVQPQHF
TRBV25-1	TRBD2	TRBJ2-1	-	TGTGCCAGCAGTGCCGGACTAGCTCACATCCACAATGAGCAGTTCTTC	CASSAGLAHIHNEQFF
TRBV11-1	TRBD2	TRBJ2-1	-	TGTGCCAGCAGCTTGACTAGCGGGAGGGCCGGGGAGCAGTTCTTC	CASSLTSGRAGEQFF
TRBV27	-	TRBJ2-7	few	TGTGCCAGCAGTTTTGGGTTCTCCTACGAGCAGTACTTC	CASSFGFSYEQYF
TRBV29-1	TRBD2	TRBJ2-1	-	TGCAGCGTTGAGAGGGCCGGGACTAGACGGATTACGGAGAATGAGCAGTTCTTC	CSVERAGTRRITENEQFF
TRBV29-1	TRBD2	TRBJ2-7	few	TGCAGCGTTGAATGGACCTCTAGCGGGAGCGCCTACGAGCAGTACTTC	CSVEWTSSGSAYEQYF
TRBV10-3	-	TRBJ2-3	few	TGTGCCATCAGTGAAGCCCAGAAGAATACGCAGTATTTT	CAISEAQKNTQYF
TRBV29-1	-	TRBJ1-1	-	TGCAGTGTGACAGAGATGAACACTGAAGCTTTCTTT	CSVTEMNTEAFF
TRBV27	TRBD1	TRBJ2-3	once	TGTGCCAGCAGTTCGCGGACAGGGTGGTTGGATACGCAGTATTTT	CASSSRTGWLDTQYF
TRBV6-5	TRBD1	TRBJ1-5	-	TGTGCCAGCGACAGGGGTTTTGGCAATCAGCCCCAGCATTTT	CASDRGFGNQPQHF
TRBV27	-	TRBJ2-6	few	TGTGCCAGCAGTTTTGGGGCCAACGTCCTGACTTTC	CASSFGANVLTF
TRBV13	-	TRBJ2-7	few	TGTGCCAGCAGGGGGGCAGGCAGCTCCTACGAGCAGTACTTC	CASRGAGSSYEQYF
TRBV9	-	TRBJ2-7	-	TGTGCCAGCAGCCCCGCCAGCTCCGAGGTTGAGCAGTACTTC	CASSPASSEVEQYF
TRBV19	TRBD1	TRBJ1-5	few	TGTGCCAGTAGTATGGGGTGGACAGGGGAGGATCAGCCCCAGCATTTT	CASSMGWTGEDQPQHF
TRBV2	-	TRBJ2-3	few	TGTGCCAGCAGTGAAGGTGGGGTCACAGATACGCAGTATTTT	CASSEGGVTDTQYF
TRBV29-1	-	TRBJ2-7	-	TGCAGCGTCGCCAATGACTACTACGAGCAGTACTTC	CSVANDYYEQYF
TRBV29-1	-	TRBJ2-4	-	TGCAGCGTTGGACCTGGGACTCTCGACATTCAGTACTTC	CSVGPGTLDIQYF
TRBV30	TRBD2	TRBJ2-7	few	TGTGCCTGGAGTCCGGGACTAGCGGGGGACGAGCAGTACTTC	CAWSPGLAGDEQYF
TRBV29-1	TRBD2	TRBJ2-1	-	TGCAGCGTTCCTAGCGGAGCAAACTACAATGAGCAGTTCTTC	CSVPSGANYNEQFF
TRBV29-1	-	TRBJ1-2	few	TGCAGCGTTAGGCCGGCAACTAACTATGGCTACACCTTC	CSVRPATNYGYTF
TRBV9	-	TRBJ2-3	few	TGTGCCAGCAGCGGATTCACAGATACGCAGTATTTT	CASSGFTDTQYF
TRBV29-1	-	TRBJ2-5	few	TGCAGCGTTGAACCCGGGAGAGAGACCCAGTACTTC	CSVEPGRETQYF
TRBV5-1	TRBD2	TRBJ2-3	-	TGCGCCAGCAGTCACCGCGGGGGGGCAGATACGCAGTATTTT	CASSHRGGADTQYF
TRBV29-1	TRBD2	TRBJ2-2	-	TGCAGCGTTGTCACTAGCGACACCGGGGAGCTGTTTTTT	CSVVTSDTGELFF
TRBV29-1	-	TRBJ2-3	-	TGCAGCGCCGAAGGGGGGGTCACAGATACGCAGTATTTT	CSAEGGVTDTQYF
TRBV29-1	-	TRBJ2-7	-	TGCAGCGCAAAACACCGAACTAGGCTTAGCGGAACCTACGAGCAGTACTTC	CSAKHRTRLSGTYEQYF
TRBV11-2	-	TRBJ2-5	-	TGTGCCAGCAGGTTAGAAGAGACCCAGTACTTC	CASRLEETQYF